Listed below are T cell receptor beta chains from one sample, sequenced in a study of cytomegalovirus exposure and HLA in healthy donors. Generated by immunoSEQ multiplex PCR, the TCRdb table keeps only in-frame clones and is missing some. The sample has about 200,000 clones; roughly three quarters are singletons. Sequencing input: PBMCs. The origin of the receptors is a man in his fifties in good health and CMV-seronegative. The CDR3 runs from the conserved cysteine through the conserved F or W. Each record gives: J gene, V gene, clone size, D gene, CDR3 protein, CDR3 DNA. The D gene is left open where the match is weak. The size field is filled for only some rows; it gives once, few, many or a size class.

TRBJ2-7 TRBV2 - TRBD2 CASRLAGYEQYF TGTGCCAGCAGACTAGCGGGATACGAGCAGTACTTC
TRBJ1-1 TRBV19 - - CASGTGNTEAFF TGTGCCAGTGGAACAGGGAACACTGAAGCTTTCTTT
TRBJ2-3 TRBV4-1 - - CASSQGSSTDTQYF TGCGCCAGCAGTCAGGGGTCTAGCACAGATACGCAGTATTTT
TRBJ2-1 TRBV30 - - CALRLGTPEFF TGTGCCTTAAGACTCGGGACTCCGGAGTTCTTC
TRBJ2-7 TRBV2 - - CASSEPMDAGLGREQYF TGTGCCAGCAGTGAACCCATGGACGCAGGACTCGGCCGCGAGCAGTACTTC
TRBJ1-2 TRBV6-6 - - CASSARVSPKVDGYTF TGTGCCAGCAGTGCCCGGGTCAGCCCCAAAGTGGATGGCTACACCTTC
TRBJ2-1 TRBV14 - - CASSQDGQIYNEQFF TGTGCCAGCAGCCAAGATGGGCAGATTTACAATGAGCAGTTCTTC
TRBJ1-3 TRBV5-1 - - CASSLGSSGNTIYF TGCGCCAGCAGCTTGGGGAGCTCTGGAAACACCATATATTTT
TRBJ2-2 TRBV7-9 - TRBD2 CASSYPGLAGVTGELFF TGTGCCAGCAGCTACCCGGGACTAGCGGGAGTTACCGGTGAGCTGTTTTTT
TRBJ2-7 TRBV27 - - CASSPTGYEQYF TGTGCCAGCAGCCCTACGGGGTACGAGCAGTACTTC
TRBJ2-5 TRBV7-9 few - CASSLGSASVETQYF TGTGCCAGCAGCTTAGGTTCCGCTAGCGTGGAGACCCAGTACTTC